These 5 T cell receptor beta chains originate from one sample sequenced in a study of beta chain features in type 1 diabetes. The whole isolated RNA underwent reverse transcription, so sequencing captured expressed TCRB transcripts. Sequencing was performed with immunoSEQ multiplex PCR; in TCRdb, only in-frame clones are kept and a portion is missing. The sample consists of around 250,000 clones, around 21% of them appearing once. Study-wide results and caveats: Type 1 diabetes patients showed a moderate but significant shortening of TCRB CDR3s in all four CD4+ subsets.

No antigen has been identified for these receptors. The sample comprised naive CD4+ T cells from blood. All receptors come from a woman aged 40 to 55 with type 1 diabetes.

This clone was seen a handful of times. The J gene is TRBJ2-7, the V gene TRBV7-9; TRBD2 agrees at 11 bases. This CDR3 contains 14 residues. CDR1 is SEHNR and CDR2 is FQNEAQ in the germline V gene (reference sequence). With 6 bases clipped from V and 7 bases from J, the junction kept 8 bases outside the gene matches. CDR3 loop: CASRDTSGSQEQYF. The CDR3 DNA reads as TGTGCCAGCAGAGATACTAGCGGGAGTCAAGAGCAGTACTTC.

This clone has only a few counts. This chain connects TRBV18 to TRBJ1-1, with D maybe TRBD1 (6 bases). Germline CDR1 is KGHSH and CDR2 is LQKENI. This CDR3 spans 15 amino acids. Trimming pared 3 bases from V and 0 bases from J, leaving 11 bases between. The DNA of the CDR3 is TGTGCCAGCTCACCTCTGGACAGTCTGAACACTGAAGCTTTCTTT. Protein product: CASSPLDSLNTEAFF.

The V and J genes are TRBV11-2 and TRBJ2-1; D is uncertain. V lost 0 bases and J 0 bases, leaving 6 bases between the germline ends. Germline V gene sequence: CDR1 SGHAT, CDR2 FQNNGV. This CDR3 has 15 residues. CDR3 residues: CASSLDRSSYNEQFF. In DNA, the CDR3 is TGTGCCAGCAGCTTAGATCGTAGCTCCTACAATGAGCAGTTCTTC.

This clone has only a few counts. The chain uses TRBV2 and TRBJ1-5, with D hard to call. Looked up from germline, CDR1 is SNHLY and CDR2 is FYNNEI. V was trimmed by 2 bases and J by 7 bases, leaving 9 bases between them. CDR3 size: 13 residues. The CDR3 here is CASSEYGRQPQHF. The CDR3 nucleotides are TGTGCCAGCAGTGAATACGGGAGGCAGCCCCAGCATTTT. The complete variable domain, with remaining parts taken from reference TRBV2 and TRBJ1-5, reads EPEVTQTPSHQVTQMGQEVILRCVPISNHLYFYWYRQILGQKVEFLVSFYNNEISEKSEIFDDQFSVERPDGSNFTLKIRSTKLEDSAMYFCASSEYGRQPQHFGDGTRLSIL.

In this sample, this clone turned up a few times. The J gene is TRBJ2-1, the V gene TRBV30; D unresolved. There are 12 residues in the CDR3. Germline loops: CDR1 GTSNPN, CDR2 SVGIG (reference sequence). V dropped 6 bases and J dropped 7 bases, with 13 bases sitting between them. The CDR3 region is CACLEPRNEQFF. The CDR3, as DNA: TGTGCCTGCCTTGAACCGAGAAATGAGCAGTTCTTC.